This section outlines one TCR beta chain sequence together with its context. Looked up from germline, CDR1 is SGHTA and CDR2 is FQGNSA. V was trimmed by 5 bases and J by 6 bases, leaving 14 bases between them. This CDR3 is 15 amino acids long. The sample is drawn from a study of shared clonotypes between healthy human individuals. At deep level, the assay was performed. Profiled with immunoSEQ multiplex PCR; TCRdb holds only in-frame clones, not every one. The data show millions of clones, with about 95% seen just once and 0.1% to 0.15% held by the top ten. The clonotype was recovered from a man aged 18 to 29 in good health. The sequenced sample consisted of naive CD4+ T cells sorted from blood. Sample subset: CD45RA+ positively selected. J is TRBJ1-6 and V is TRBV7-2; a weak D match, TRBD1 (6 bases). The CDR3 is CASSPRRGGNSPLHF. CDR3 coding DNA: TGTGCCAGCAGCCCCCGGAGGGGGGGTAATTCACCCCTCCACTTT.